The 13 T cell receptor beta chains in this list originate from one sample, sequenced in a study of CD8+CD57+ T cells in acquired aplastic anemia. Template material for TCR beta VDJ and CDR3 profiling consisted of genomic DNA. TCRdb re-derived calls from the reads in MiXCR, one entry per CDR3 protein. Among 150,000 to 200,000 distinct CDR3 sequences, around 65% were seen once, and the ten largest hold about 45%. The specimen sequenced was sorted CD4+, CD8+, or CD8+CD57+ T cells (not recorded which) from PBMCs. The receptors were gathered from a human donor with severe aplastic anemia or a healthy control (not recorded which).

The rearrangement joins TRBV10-1 to TRBJ1-1, with a tentative D call TRBD1 (6 bases). Trimming stripped 2 bases from V and 4 bases from J, with 8 bases between. The CDR3 loop spans 13 amino acids. CDR1 and CDR2 from the germline V gene are WNHNN and SYGVQD (reference sequence). In DNA form, the CDR3 reads TGCGCCAGCAGTGAGCAGGGGTCCACTGAAGCTTTCTTT. Protein sequence: CASSEQGSTEAFF.

The J gene is TRBJ1-1, the V gene TRBV7-2; D might be TRBD1 (5 bases). CDR1 is SGHTA and CDR2 is FQGNSA in the germline V gene. The V gene lost 2 bases and the J gene lost 1 base, with 8 bases spanning the gap. The CDR3 has 14 amino acids. The CDR3 nucleotides read TGTGCCAGCAGCTTATTAGGGGCGAACACTGAAGCTTTCTTT. Amino acids: CASSLLGANTEAFF. Full variable domain (outside the CDR3, taken from reference TRBV7-2 and TRBJ1-1): GAGVSQSPSNKVTEKGKDVELRCDPISGHTALYWYRQSLGQGLEFLIYFQGNSAPDKSGLPSDRFSAERTGGSVSTLTIQRTQQEDSAVYLCASSLLGANTEAFFGQGTRLTVV.

This clonotype was seen only a few times. This sequence joins TRBV20-1 and TRBJ2-3; D is unclear. There are 11 residues in the CDR3. Germline CDR1 and CDR2: DFQATT and SNEGSKA (reference sequence). The CDR3 DNA is TGCAGCCTTGACGATAGGGATACGCAGTATTTT. This translates into CSLDDRDTQYF.

The DNA for the CDR3 is TGCAGTGCAAAACGAACAGGGTTAGACACCGGGGAGCTGTTTTTT. Protein: CSAKRTGLDTGELFF. The V gene is TRBV20-1, the J gene TRBJ2-2; weak D call: TRBD1 (6 bases). Germline CDR1 and CDR2: DFQATT and SNEGSKA (reference sequence). V lost 6 bases and J lost 3, with 17 bases in between. This CDR3 is built from 15 residues.

This clonotype was found a few times. The chain couples TRBV9 to TRBJ2-1; 10 nucleotides line up with TRBD2. The germline V gene encodes CDR1 SGDLS and CDR2 YYNGEE. J gave up 10 bases and V 4 bases, and 29 bases lay outside the gene matches. The CDR3 loop spans 21 amino acids. This CDR3 reads CASSQDPPTRSASGGVDEQFF. In nucleotides, the CDR3 is TGTGCCAGCAGCCAAGATCCTCCTACCCGTTCGGCTAGCGGGGGCGTGGACGAGCAGTTCTTC. Full variable domain (remainder filled in from reference TRBV9 and TRBJ2-1): DSGVTQTPKHLITATGQRVTLRCSPRSGDLSVYWYQQSLDQGLQFLIQYYNGEERAKGNILERFSAQQFPDLHSELNLSSLELGDSALYFCASSQDPPTRSASGGVDEQFFGPGTRLTVL.

Note on this clonotype: The junction departs from germline at one end; a sequencing error may be responsible. The chain has TRBV7-6 and TRBJ2-7; 12 nucleotides match TRBD2. This CDR3 has 16 amino acids. Germline loops: CDR1 SGHVS, CDR2 FNYEAQ. The CDR3 nucleotides read TGTGCTAGCAGCTTAGGTCGGACTAGCGGGGTTGAGGAGCAGTACTTC. Translated: CASSLGRTSGVEEQYF.

This chain links TRBV7-6 with TRBJ1-2; 9 positions agree with TRBD1. The trim removed 0 bases at V and 8 bases at J, leaving 7 bases unmatched. The CDR3 has 15 amino acids. From germline, CDR1 is SGHVS and CDR2 FNYEAQ. The CDR3 DNA follows: TGTGCCAGCAGCTTAGCGAGTGGGACAGGGCCCGGCTACACCTTC. Its protein product is CASSLASGTGPGYTF.

In regard to this clonotype: With a much larger clone just one base away, this may be a read error. The J gene is TRBJ1-1, the V gene TRBV6-1; TRBD1 matches at 11 bases. This CDR3 spans 14 amino acids. Germline CDR1 is MNHNS and CDR2 is SASEGT. CDR3 coding DNA: TGTGCCAGCAGAAACGGACAGGGGGCGACTGTAGCTTTCTTT. The encoded protein is CASRNGQGATVAFF.

The chain has TRBV25-1 and TRBJ1-2; D gene ambiguous. The CDR3 is made up of 13 amino acids. CDR1 MGHDK and CDR2 SYGVNS come from the germline V gene. V lost 0 bases, J lost 6 bases, and 8 bases lay in between. The CDR3 reads CASSEYPADGYTF. CDR3 bases: TGTGCCAGCAGTGAATACCCTGCGGATGGCTACACCTTC.

This clonotype came up many times. The genes are TRBV19 and TRBJ1-5, with D possibly TRBD1 on 5 matching bases. CDR3 length: 14 residues. The germline gives CDR1 LNHDA, CDR2 SQIVND (reference sequence). V shed 1 base and J shed 7 bases, with 11 bases lying between them. The CDR3 coding sequence is TGTGCCAGTAGTATAGGAGGAGGGGACCAGCCCCAGCATTTT. This translates into CASSIGGGDQPQHF.

The chain uses TRBV7-9 and TRBJ2-6; the D is unclear. CDR1 SEHNR and CDR2 FQNEAQ come from the germline V gene (reference sequence). V gave up 5 bases and J gave up 2 bases, with 10 bases separating them. The length of the CDR3 is 15 residues. The CDR3 region is CASSHTATGANVLTF. In DNA, the CDR3 is TGTGCCAGCAGCCACACAGCCACTGGGGCCAACGTCCTGACTTTC.

This clonotype has at least ten counts. The chain is built from TRBV19 and TRBJ2-3, with D tentatively TRBD2 (5 bases). From germline, CDR1 is LNHDA and CDR2 SQIVND (reference sequence). The CDR3 runs 16 residues. The germline V and J ends were trimmed by 1 base and 2 bases, with 13 bases remaining between them. This chain's CDR3 is CASSIALAAATDTQYF. DNA of the CDR3: TGTGCCAGTAGTATAGCTCTGGCAGCGGCCACAGATACGCAGTATTTT.

The chain couples TRBV19 to TRBJ2-7; D ambiguous. From germline, CDR1 is LNHDA and CDR2 SQIVND (reference sequence). The V end lost 5 bases, the J end lost 4 bases, and 15 bases lay between the germline ends. This CDR3 comprises 14 residues. Here the CDR3 DNA reads TGTGCCAGTAGTCTTAGATCAAAGAGGTACGAGCAGTACTTC. Residues: CASSLRSKRYEQYF.